Listed below are T cell receptor beta chains from one sample, sequenced in a study of vaccination effects on CD4 cells after COVID-19. Profiled with immunoSEQ multiplex PCR; TCRdb holds only in-frame clones, not every one. Among fewer than 14,000 clones listed, about three quarters were seen once. No antigens are known for them. Material: CD4+ T cells from PBMCs cultured with HCoV-229E spike peptides, obtained before COVID-19 vaccination. These receptors originate from a human donor who received a COVID-19 vaccine. The CDR3 runs from the conserved cysteine through the conserved F or W. Each record gives: CDR3 DNA, CDR3 protein, clone size, J gene, D gene, V gene. The D gene is left open where the match is weak. Rows give clone size only sometimes, using once, few, many, or a class for an expanded clone.

cdr3_nt: TGTGCCAGCAGTCCCCACCGTGACAAGAGCACTGAAGCTTTCTTT; cdr3_aa: CASSPHRDKSTEAFF; clone_size: NA; j_call: TRBJ1-1; d_call: NA; v_call: TRBV6-5
cdr3_nt: TGTGCCAGCAGGCCAGGGGGAACGGGGGCCAACGTCCTGACTTTC; cdr3_aa: CASRPGGTGANVLTF; clone_size: NA; j_call: TRBJ2-6; d_call: TRBD1; v_call: TRBV5-4
cdr3_nt: TGTGCCAGCAGTTTATTTGGACAGGTGAACGACGAGCAGTACTTC; cdr3_aa: CASSLFGQVNDEQYF; clone_size: few; j_call: TRBJ2-7; d_call: TRBD1; v_call: TRBV27
cdr3_nt: TGCGCCAGCAGCCAAGCAACGACGACGACTTCACCCCTCCACTTT; cdr3_aa: CASSQATTTTSPLHF; clone_size: few; j_call: TRBJ1-6; d_call: NA; v_call: TRBV4-1
cdr3_nt: TGTGCCTGGACCATGGACAGGGGAAACACCATATATTTT; cdr3_aa: CAWTMDRGNTIYF; clone_size: few; j_call: TRBJ1-3; d_call: TRBD1; v_call: TRBV30
cdr3_nt: TGTGCCAGCAGTGACCCTTACGGCGGGGAGCTGTTTTTT; cdr3_aa: CASSDPYGGELFF; clone_size: few; j_call: TRBJ2-2; d_call: NA; v_call: TRBV6-4
cdr3_nt: TGTGCCAGCAGCGTAGCGGGCTCCCCCGCAAATGAGCAGTTCTTC; cdr3_aa: CASSVAGSPANEQFF; clone_size: NA; j_call: TRBJ2-1; d_call: NA; v_call: TRBV9
cdr3_nt: TGTGCCAGTTGGAGAACAGGGCGAACTGAAGCTTTCTTT; cdr3_aa: CASWRTGRTEAFF; clone_size: few; j_call: TRBJ1-1; d_call: NA; v_call: TRBV19
cdr3_nt: TGTGCCAGCAGCTTTTTAGACAGGGGCACTGAAGCTTTCTTT; cdr3_aa: CASSFLDRGTEAFF; clone_size: NA; j_call: TRBJ1-1; d_call: TRBD1; v_call: TRBV7-8
cdr3_nt: TGTGCCAGCACCGAGGGGGCAGGGTCCAATCAGCCCCAGCATTTT; cdr3_aa: CASTEGAGSNQPQHF; clone_size: few; j_call: TRBJ1-5; d_call: TRBD1; v_call: TRBV28
cdr3_nt: TGTGCCAGCAGCCAAGAACGACAGGCCTTCGGCTACGAGCAGTACTTC; cdr3_aa: CASSQERQAFGYEQYF; clone_size: NA; j_call: TRBJ2-7; d_call: NA; v_call: TRBV3-1/TRBV3-2
cdr3_nt: TGCGCCAGCAGCCAGGACACCTACTCTGGAAACACCATATATTTT; cdr3_aa: CASSQDTYSGNTIYF; clone_size: NA; j_call: TRBJ1-3; d_call: NA; v_call: TRBV4-1
cdr3_nt: TGTGCCAGCAGCCGCCGTCCCGGGACAGGGTTACTGACTAGCGGGGGGGCCATGCATACGCAGTATTTT; cdr3_aa: CASSRRPGTGLLTSGGAMHTQYF; clone_size: NA; j_call: TRBJ2-3; d_call: TRBD2; v_call: TRBV3-1/TRBV3-2
cdr3_nt: TGTGCCAGCAGTTACGGGTCAGGGCGCACTGAAGCTTTCTTT; cdr3_aa: CASSYGSGRTEAFF; clone_size: NA; j_call: TRBJ1-1; d_call: NA; v_call: TRBV6-2/TRBV6-3
cdr3_nt: TGTGCCAGCATGCCCTCGACTAGCGGGTGGGTGGGTCGGACCCAGTACTTC; cdr3_aa: CASMPSTSGWVGRTQYF; clone_size: once; j_call: TRBJ2-5; d_call: TRBD2; v_call: TRBV2
cdr3_nt: TGTGCCAGCAGTTCCCAACTAACAGGAGGTAGCTCTGGGGCCAACGTCCTGACTTTC; cdr3_aa: CASSSQLTGGSSGANVLTF; clone_size: NA; j_call: TRBJ2-6; d_call: NA; v_call: TRBV28
cdr3_nt: TGCGCCAGCAGCTTGTCGGGCAGGGTCGACAATGAGCAGTTCTTC; cdr3_aa: CASSLSGRVDNEQFF; clone_size: NA; j_call: TRBJ2-1; d_call: NA; v_call: TRBV5-1
cdr3_nt: TGTGCCTGGGGGACAGGGGGTAGCGACACCATATATTTT; cdr3_aa: CAWGTGGSDTIYF; clone_size: NA; j_call: TRBJ1-3; d_call: TRBD1; v_call: TRBV30
cdr3_nt: TGTGCCACCAGCAGAGAACGGACAGGGGGAGAAAAACTGTTTTTT; cdr3_aa: CATSRERTGGEKLFF; clone_size: NA; j_call: TRBJ1-4; d_call: TRBD1; v_call: TRBV15
cdr3_nt: TGTGCCAGCAGGATCCGGGACGCCACCTACGAGCAGTACTTC; cdr3_aa: CASRIRDATYEQYF; clone_size: NA; j_call: TRBJ2-7; d_call: NA; v_call: TRBV6-5
cdr3_nt: TGCGCCAGCAGCTTGGCGTTTGAGGGAGCCGAGCAGTACTTC; cdr3_aa: CASSLAFEGAEQYF; clone_size: NA; j_call: TRBJ2-7; d_call: NA; v_call: TRBV5-1
cdr3_nt: TGCAGTGCTAGTCAACGGGACAGGGGGCGTCGCACAGATACGCAGTATTTT; cdr3_aa: CSASQRDRGRRTDTQYF; clone_size: once; j_call: TRBJ2-3; d_call: TRBD1; v_call: TRBV20-1
cdr3_nt: TGTGCCGCACCAGGGATTAGCTCCTACGAGCAGTACTTC; cdr3_aa: CAAPGISSYEQYF; clone_size: NA; j_call: TRBJ2-7; d_call: NA; v_call: TRBV19
cdr3_nt: TGTGCCAGCAGCCCCCAGGGCTATGGCTACACCTTC; cdr3_aa: CASSPQGYGYTF; clone_size: NA; j_call: TRBJ1-2; d_call: NA; v_call: TRBV6-5
cdr3_nt: TGTGCCAGCAGTTTGACAGGGACCCATGGCTACACCTTC; cdr3_aa: CASSLTGTHGYTF; clone_size: NA; j_call: TRBJ1-2; d_call: TRBD1; v_call: TRBV27
cdr3_nt: TGTGCCAGCAGTTTAGTCCGAGGGGGTACTGAAGCTTTCTTT; cdr3_aa: CASSLVRGGTEAFF; clone_size: NA; j_call: TRBJ1-1; d_call: NA; v_call: TRBV27
cdr3_nt: TGTGCCAGCAGCTTGCCAGAATACTATGGCTACACCTTC; cdr3_aa: CASSLPEYYGYTF; clone_size: NA; j_call: TRBJ1-2; d_call: NA; v_call: TRBV5-6
cdr3_nt: TGTGCCAGCAGCTTAGCGCAGGGGGCCTACAATGAGCAGTTCTTC; cdr3_aa: CASSLAQGAYNEQFF; clone_size: NA; j_call: TRBJ2-1; d_call: TRBD1; v_call: TRBV7-2
cdr3_nt: TGTGCCAGCAGCGTAAGGAGCGGCCTAGCGGGAGGGCCAACAGATACGCAGTATTTT; cdr3_aa: CASSVRSGLAGGPTDTQYF; clone_size: NA; j_call: TRBJ2-3; d_call: TRBD2; v_call: TRBV9
cdr3_nt: TGTGCCAGCAGCTCCTGGGGGGGGACCCCAGTCAGGGGCAATCAGCCCCAGCATTTT; cdr3_aa: CASSSWGGTPVRGNQPQHF; clone_size: NA; j_call: TRBJ1-5; d_call: NA; v_call: TRBV11-3
cdr3_nt: TGTGCCAGCAGCTTGGCAGCAACTAATGAAAAACTGTTTTTT; cdr3_aa: CASSLAATNEKLFF; clone_size: NA; j_call: TRBJ1-4; d_call: NA; v_call: TRBV5-4
cdr3_nt: TGTGCCAGCAGCCCCCGACGCGGCAATTACGGCGAGCAGTACTTC; cdr3_aa: CASSPRRGNYGEQYF; clone_size: NA; j_call: TRBJ2-7; d_call: NA; v_call: TRBV3-1/TRBV3-2
cdr3_nt: TGTGCCAGCAGTTTAATGGGACAGGGGCCTTCTTCACCCCTCCACTTT; cdr3_aa: CASSLMGQGPSSPLHF; clone_size: NA; j_call: TRBJ1-6; d_call: TRBD1; v_call: TRBV28
cdr3_nt: TGTGCCAGCAGCAGGGGGGGGACAGTCCAAGAGACCCAGTACTTC; cdr3_aa: CASSRGGTVQETQYF; clone_size: NA; j_call: TRBJ2-5; d_call: NA; v_call: TRBV5-4
cdr3_nt: TGTGCCTGGAGGCCGCGGAGGGCCTATGGCTACACCTTC; cdr3_aa: CAWRPRRAYGYTF; clone_size: NA; j_call: TRBJ1-2; d_call: NA; v_call: TRBV30
cdr3_nt: TGTGCCAGCAGATCGGACAGTCCCCAGCCCCAGCATTTT; cdr3_aa: CASRSDSPQPQHF; clone_size: NA; j_call: TRBJ1-5; d_call: NA; v_call: TRBV6-5
cdr3_nt: TGTGCCAGCAGTGAGCCAAACGGGGGGGAGACCCAGTACTTC; cdr3_aa: CASSEPNGGETQYF; clone_size: NA; j_call: TRBJ2-5; d_call: TRBD2; v_call: TRBV6-1
cdr3_nt: TGTGCCAGCAGCTTGGGCGGTAGCGGGAGCTCAGATACGCAGTATTTT; cdr3_aa: CASSLGGSGSSDTQYF; clone_size: NA; j_call: TRBJ2-3; d_call: TRBD2; v_call: TRBV5-4
cdr3_nt: TGTGCCAGCAGCGACCCGGGACGCCAGCGCTACAATGAGCAGTTCTTC; cdr3_aa: CASSDPGRQRYNEQFF; clone_size: NA; j_call: TRBJ2-1; d_call: NA; v_call: TRBV7-8
cdr3_nt: TGTGCCAGCAGTTTGTTTCGCGACAGGGGTAGAAAGTACACCTTC; cdr3_aa: CASSLFRDRGRKYTF; clone_size: NA; j_call: TRBJ1-2; d_call: TRBD1; v_call: TRBV6-5
cdr3_nt: TGCGCCAGCAGCCAACGGGGTGGAGCTGAAGCTTTCTTT; cdr3_aa: CASSQRGGAEAFF; clone_size: NA; j_call: TRBJ1-1; d_call: NA; v_call: TRBV4-3
cdr3_nt: TGTGCCAGCAGCTCCACAGATACGCAGTATTTT; cdr3_aa: CASSSTDTQYF; clone_size: NA; j_call: TRBJ2-3; d_call: NA; v_call: TRBV7-2
cdr3_nt: TGTGCCAGCAGCTTAGGCTACAGCGGGGACCCAAGGAACATTCAGTACTTC; cdr3_aa: CASSLGYSGDPRNIQYF; clone_size: NA; j_call: TRBJ2-4; d_call: TRBD2; v_call: TRBV7-9
cdr3_nt: TGTGCCAGCACCCCGGACCAAAACATTCAGTACTTC; cdr3_aa: CASTPDQNIQYF; clone_size: NA; j_call: TRBJ2-4; d_call: NA; v_call: TRBV2
cdr3_nt: TGTGCCACCAGTGATCCATCGACTAGCGGGAGAAATGAGCAGTTCTTC; cdr3_aa: CATSDPSTSGRNEQFF; clone_size: NA; j_call: TRBJ2-1; d_call: TRBD2; v_call: TRBV24-1
cdr3_nt: TGTGCCAGTAGTACGACAGCGAAAAATTCACCCCTCCACTTT; cdr3_aa: CASSTTAKNSPLHF; clone_size: NA; j_call: TRBJ1-6; d_call: NA; v_call: TRBV19
cdr3_nt: TGTGCCAGCAGTAGGGAATCGGGGCGCCTTTATAACTATGGCTACACCTTC; cdr3_aa: CASSRESGRLYNYGYTF; clone_size: NA; j_call: TRBJ1-2; d_call: NA; v_call: TRBV28
cdr3_nt: TGTGCCAGCAGAGTCCACAGCACTGAAGCTTTCTTT; cdr3_aa: CASRVHSTEAFF; clone_size: NA; j_call: TRBJ1-1; d_call: NA; v_call: TRBV2
cdr3_nt: TGTGCCAGCTCACCACAAAACTTCGAGAACACTGAAGCTTTCTTT; cdr3_aa: CASSPQNFENTEAFF; clone_size: NA; j_call: TRBJ1-1; d_call: NA; v_call: TRBV18
cdr3_nt: TGCGCCAGCAGCCAAGTGACAGGGCCCGGCGCGGAGCTGTTTTTT; cdr3_aa: CASSQVTGPGAELFF; clone_size: few; j_call: TRBJ2-2; d_call: TRBD1; v_call: TRBV4-1
cdr3_nt: TGTGCCAGTAGTATCGGGGGAGTAATTACTGAAGCTTTCTTT; cdr3_aa: CASSIGGVITEAFF; clone_size: NA; j_call: TRBJ1-1; d_call: NA; v_call: TRBV19
cdr3_nt: TGTGCCAGCAGTGAAAGCATCTATGGCTACACCTTC; cdr3_aa: CASSESIYGYTF; clone_size: NA; j_call: TRBJ1-2; d_call: NA; v_call: TRBV2